The 4 T cell receptor beta chains presented below share a single source sample, sequenced in a study of vaccination effects on CD4 cells after COVID-19. These receptors lack a known antigen. Cells that had been cultured for 10 days were the source of isolated CD4+ T cells. TCRdb's table, derived via immunoSEQ multiplex PCR, lists solely in-frame clones and lacks some. The table lists about 53,000 clones, 60% to 85% of them singletons, with 3% in the top ten. The specimen was CD4+ T cells from PBMCs cultured without peptide, collected before COVID-19 vaccination. The receptors stem from a human donor who received a COVID-19 vaccine.

The gene calls are TRBV18 and TRBJ2-5; 7 bases are shared with TRBD1. The germline gives CDR1 KGHSH, CDR2 LQKENI. The V segment lost 3 bases and the J segment 4 bases; nucleotides outside the gene matches: 2. This CDR3 comprises 13 residues. The CDR3 nucleotides read TGTGCCAGCTCACCGGGACAGCTAGAGACCCAGTACTTC. As protein: CASSPGQLETQYF.

This clone was observed a few times. J is TRBJ1-3 and V is TRBV2; unclear D gene. The CDR3 loop spans 12 amino acids. Germline V gene lookup returns CDR1 SNHLY and CDR2 FYNNEI. Trimming removed 1 base at V and 3 bases at J, with 1 base between. The DNA of the CDR3 is TGTGCCAGCAGTGAAGGTGGAAACACCATATATTTT. Protein product: CASSEGGNTIYF.

This clone was seen once. This sequence joins TRBV18 and TRBJ1-1; 8 bases map to TRBD1. With V trimmed by 4 bases and J by 0 bases, 7 bases remained unmatched. Per the germline V gene, CDR1 is KGHSH and CDR2 is LQKENI. This CDR3 has 16 residues. The CDR3 region has the DNA TGTGCCAGCTCACGTGGACAGGGTAGGTTGAACACTGAAGCTTTCTTT. Its translation: CASSRGQGRLNTEAFF.

This clone came up a few times. The CDR3 nucleotides are TGTGCCAGCAGTGAAAGAGGACAGGGGGGCTACACCTTC. This gives the protein CASSERGQGGYTF. The chain carries TRBV2 and TRBJ1-2, with 9 positions matching TRBD1. The CDR3 has 13 amino acids. Germline CDR1 SNHLY, CDR2 FYNNEI. The V and J ends lost 2 bases and 8 bases, in that order; junction bases with no gene match: 3. The full variable domain, in which reference TRBV2 and TRBJ1-2 provide the parts outside the CDR3, is EPEVTQTPSHQVTQMGQEVILRCVPISNHLYFYWYRQILGQKVEFLVSFYNNEISEKSEIFDDQFSVERPDGSNFTLKIRSTKLEDSAMYFCASSERGQGGYTFGSGTRLTVV.